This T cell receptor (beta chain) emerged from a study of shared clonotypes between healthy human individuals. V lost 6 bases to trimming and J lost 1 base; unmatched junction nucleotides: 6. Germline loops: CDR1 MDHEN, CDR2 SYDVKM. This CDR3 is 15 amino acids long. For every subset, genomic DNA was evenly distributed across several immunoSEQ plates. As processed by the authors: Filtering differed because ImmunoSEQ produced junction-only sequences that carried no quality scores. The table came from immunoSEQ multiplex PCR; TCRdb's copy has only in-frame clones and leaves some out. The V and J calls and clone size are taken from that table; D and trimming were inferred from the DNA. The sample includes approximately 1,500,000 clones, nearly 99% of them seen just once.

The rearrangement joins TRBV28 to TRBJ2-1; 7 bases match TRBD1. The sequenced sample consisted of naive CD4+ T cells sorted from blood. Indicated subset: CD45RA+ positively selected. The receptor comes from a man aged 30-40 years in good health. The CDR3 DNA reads TGTGCCAGCAGCGGTACAGGGGTTTCCTACAATGAGCAGTTCTTC. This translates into CASSGTGVSYNEQFF.